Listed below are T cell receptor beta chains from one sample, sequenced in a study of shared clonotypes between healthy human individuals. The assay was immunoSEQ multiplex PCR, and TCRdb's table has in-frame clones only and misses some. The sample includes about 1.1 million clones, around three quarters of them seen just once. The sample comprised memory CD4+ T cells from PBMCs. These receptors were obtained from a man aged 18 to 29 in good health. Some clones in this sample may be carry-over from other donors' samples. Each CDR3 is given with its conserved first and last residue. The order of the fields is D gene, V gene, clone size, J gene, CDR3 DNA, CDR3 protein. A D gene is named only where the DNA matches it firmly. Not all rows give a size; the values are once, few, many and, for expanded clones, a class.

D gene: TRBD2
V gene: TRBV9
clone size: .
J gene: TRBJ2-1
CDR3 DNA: TGTGCCAGCAGCCCAGTTTGGCGGGAGGAAAACAATGAGCAGTTCTTC
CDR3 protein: CASSPVWREENNEQFF

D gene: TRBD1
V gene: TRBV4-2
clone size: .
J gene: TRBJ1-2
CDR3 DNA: TGTGCCAGCAGCCCCCGCCCCGACAGGGGGTATGGCTACACCTTC
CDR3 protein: CASSPRPDRGYGYTF

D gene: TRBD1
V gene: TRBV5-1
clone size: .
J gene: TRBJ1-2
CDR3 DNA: TGCGCCAGCAGCCCGGACAGGGGGCCCTGGCGAAAGGATGGCTACACCTTC
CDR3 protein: CASSPDRGPWRKDGYTF

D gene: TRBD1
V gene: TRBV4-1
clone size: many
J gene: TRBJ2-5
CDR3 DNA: TGCGCCAGCAGCGCGCCCACAGGGGTGGAGACCCAGTACTTC
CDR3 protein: CASSAPTGVETQYF

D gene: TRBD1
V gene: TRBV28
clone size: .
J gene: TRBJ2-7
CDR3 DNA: TGTGCCAGCAGTTTAGGGGGGGGACAGGGTACCTACGAGCAGTACTTC
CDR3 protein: CASSLGGGQGTYEQYF

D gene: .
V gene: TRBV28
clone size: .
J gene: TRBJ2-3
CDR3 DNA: TGTGCCAGCAGTTCCTCCTTATATACGCAGTATTTT
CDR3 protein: CASSSSLYTQYF

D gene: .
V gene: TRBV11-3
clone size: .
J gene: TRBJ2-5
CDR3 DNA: TGTGCCAGCAGCTTAGGGAGGGAGACCCAGTACTTC
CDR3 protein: CASSLGRETQYF

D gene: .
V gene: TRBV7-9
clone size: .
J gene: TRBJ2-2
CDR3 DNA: TGTGCCAGCAGCCTTCAGGGGGGCCCCGGGGAGCTGTTTTTT
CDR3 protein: CASSLQGGPGELFF

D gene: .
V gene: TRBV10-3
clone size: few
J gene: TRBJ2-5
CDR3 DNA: TGTGCCATCAGTGGGGGAGACGGGGAGACCCAGTACTTC
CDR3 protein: CAISGGDGETQYF

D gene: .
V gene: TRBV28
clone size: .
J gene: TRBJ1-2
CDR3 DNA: TGTGCCAGCAGTGAATCAGACAGAGCTCATGGCTACACCTTC
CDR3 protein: CASSESDRAHGYTF

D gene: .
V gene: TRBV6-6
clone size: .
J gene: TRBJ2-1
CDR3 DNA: TGTGCCAGCAGTTACGGGCCCCCTACCCATGAGCAGTTCTTC
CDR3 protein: CASSYGPPTHEQFF

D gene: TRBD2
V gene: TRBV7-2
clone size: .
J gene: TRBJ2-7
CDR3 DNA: TGTGCCAGCAGTTATGGCGGGGGATGGGAGCAGTACTTC
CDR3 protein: CASSYGGGWEQYF

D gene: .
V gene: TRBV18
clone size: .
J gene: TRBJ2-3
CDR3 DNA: TGTGCCAGCTCACCTTTTGGGTTTAGCACAGATACGCAGTATTTT
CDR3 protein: CASSPFGFSTDTQYF

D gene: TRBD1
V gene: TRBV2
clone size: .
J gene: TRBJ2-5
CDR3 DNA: TGTGCCAGCAGCAAGCAGGGGGCGCGGGAAGAGACCCAGTACTTC
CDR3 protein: CASSKQGAREETQYF

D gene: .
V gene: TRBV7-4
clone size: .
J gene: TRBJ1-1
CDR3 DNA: TGTGCCAGCAGCTATGACCGCATAGAGGCAGCTTTCTTT
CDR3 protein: CASSYDRIEAAFF